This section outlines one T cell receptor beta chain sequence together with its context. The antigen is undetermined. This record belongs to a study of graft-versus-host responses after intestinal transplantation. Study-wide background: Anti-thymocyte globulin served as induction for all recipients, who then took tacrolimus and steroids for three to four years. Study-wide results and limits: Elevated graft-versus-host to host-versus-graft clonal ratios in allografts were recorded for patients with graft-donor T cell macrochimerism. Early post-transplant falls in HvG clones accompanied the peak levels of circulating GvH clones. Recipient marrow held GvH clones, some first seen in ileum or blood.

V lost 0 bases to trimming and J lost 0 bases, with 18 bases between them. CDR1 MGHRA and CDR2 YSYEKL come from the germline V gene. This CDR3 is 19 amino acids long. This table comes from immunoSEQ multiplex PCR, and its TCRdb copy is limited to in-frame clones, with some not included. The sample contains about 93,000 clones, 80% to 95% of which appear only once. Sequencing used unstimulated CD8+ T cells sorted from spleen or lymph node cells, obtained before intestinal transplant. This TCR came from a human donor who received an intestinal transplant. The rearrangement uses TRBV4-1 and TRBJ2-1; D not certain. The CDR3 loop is CASSQENVPELSSYNEQFF. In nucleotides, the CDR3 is TGCGCCAGCAGCCAAGAAAACGTCCCCGAACTAAGCTCCTACAATGAGCAGTTCTTC.